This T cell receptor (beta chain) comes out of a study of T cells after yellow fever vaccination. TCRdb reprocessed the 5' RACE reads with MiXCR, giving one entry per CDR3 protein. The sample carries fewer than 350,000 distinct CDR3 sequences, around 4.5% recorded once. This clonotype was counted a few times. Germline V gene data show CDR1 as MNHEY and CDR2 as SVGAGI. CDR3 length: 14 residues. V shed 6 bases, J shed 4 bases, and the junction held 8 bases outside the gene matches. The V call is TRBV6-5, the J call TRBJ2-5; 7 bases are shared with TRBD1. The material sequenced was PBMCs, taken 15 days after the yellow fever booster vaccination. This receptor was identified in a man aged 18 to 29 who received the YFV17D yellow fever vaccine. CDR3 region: CASRTQRGRETQYF. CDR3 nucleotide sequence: TGTGCCAGCAGGACCCAAAGGGGGCGAGAGACCCAGTACTTC.